This T cell receptor beta chain was documented in a study of PD-1 blockade in classical Hodgkin lymphoma. Broader study findings: Baseline TCR diversity was reportedly lower in newly diagnosed patients than healthy donors. The CD4+ diversity rise by C4D1 was clearest in complete responders.

A note on this clone: No antigen is known for it. Germline and junction disagree at one end, which may indicate a read error.

Autologous stem cell transplantation was followed by relapse in every patient, and brentuximab vedotin exposure varied. Sequencing used immunoSEQ multiplex PCR; TCRdb keeps in-frame clones, though not all of them. Of tens of thousands of clones in the sample, around three quarters were seen once. Germline assignment: CDR1 MNHEY and CDR2 SMNVEV (reference sequence). The CDR3 is 17 amino acids. The clonotype was recovered from a human donor with classical Hodgkin lymphoma. The sequencing used peripheral blood mononuclear cells (PBMCs), collected before the second cycle of nivolumab. This chain joins TRBV27 and TRBJ2-2; TRBD2 is a possible D gene (5 bases). The CDR3 spells CASSSHQRRYEYRGAVF. In DNA, the CDR3 is TGTGCCAGCAGTTCCCATCAAAGGCGGTATGAGTACCGGGGAGCTGTTTTT.